Here is one T cell receptor (beta chain) with its context. Its antigen is undetermined. The data stem from a study of shared clonotypes between healthy human individuals. General study results and limits: For naive CD4 cells, 4% to 6% of clonotypes were shared across a few donors. Represented genetic and exposure-history diversity was restricted by having few donors.

CD4+ cells yielded CD45RA+ naive and CD45RA-negative memory subsets. Clones were read by immunoSEQ multiplex PCR, and TCRdb kept only the in-frame ones, dropping some. The sample has more than 400,000 clones, roughly 95% seen once. This CDR3 has 14 residues. CDR1 and CDR2 (germline): LNHDA, SQIVND (reference sequence). Trimming pared 4 bases from V and 3 bases from J, leaving 13 bases between. V and J are TRBV19 and TRBJ2-7, with D perhaps TRBD1 (6 bases). This receptor was taken from a woman in her twenties or thirties in good health. Sequencing was performed on naive CD4+ T cells sorted from blood. Subset described: CD45RA+ positively selected. The chain's CDR3 is CASSTQTGSYEQYF. Written as DNA, the CDR3 is TGTGCCAGTAGTACCCAAACAGGGAGCTACGAGCAGTACTTC. Drawing the rest from reference TRBV19 and TRBJ2-7, the complete variable domain is DGGITQSPKYLFRKEGQNVTLSCEQNLNHDAMYWYRQDPGQGLRLIYYSQIVNDFQKGDIAEGYSVSREKKESFPLTVTSAQKNPTAFYLCASSTQTGSYEQYFGPGTRLTVT.